The clone carrying this T cell receptor (beta chain) showed up just a few times. The antigen is unknown. Quantitative barcoded 5'-RACE was used to prepare TCR beta libraries. Using its own MiXCR run on the 5' RACE reads, TCRdb lists one record per CDR3 protein. The sample consists of 350,000 to 550,000 distinct CDR3 sequences, 25% to 30% of them appearing once. This entry is derived from a study of CD8 T cells in ankylosing spondylitis. Regarding the study as a whole: There was reportedly significant enrichment of clones that were disease-linked in matched ankylosing spondylitis synovial fluid. Among TCR beta sequences, a motif of several highly homologous variants appeared characteristic of ankylosing spondylitis blood.

Trimming took off 6 bases at V and 0 bases at J, with 18 bases between the two ends. Germline-derived CDR1 and CDR2 are DFQATT and SNEGSKA (reference sequence). The CDR3 length is 16 residues. The TCR comes from a male donor with ankylosing spondylitis. This sequence joins TRBV20-1 and TRBJ1-5; D remains unclear. The sequenced material came from blood, either unsorted or a sorted T cell fraction (not recorded which). CDR3 protein: CSARRAGPYSNQPQHF. The CDR3 DNA reads as TGCAGTGCCCGACGGGCCGGACCTTATAGCAATCAGCCCCAGCATTTT.